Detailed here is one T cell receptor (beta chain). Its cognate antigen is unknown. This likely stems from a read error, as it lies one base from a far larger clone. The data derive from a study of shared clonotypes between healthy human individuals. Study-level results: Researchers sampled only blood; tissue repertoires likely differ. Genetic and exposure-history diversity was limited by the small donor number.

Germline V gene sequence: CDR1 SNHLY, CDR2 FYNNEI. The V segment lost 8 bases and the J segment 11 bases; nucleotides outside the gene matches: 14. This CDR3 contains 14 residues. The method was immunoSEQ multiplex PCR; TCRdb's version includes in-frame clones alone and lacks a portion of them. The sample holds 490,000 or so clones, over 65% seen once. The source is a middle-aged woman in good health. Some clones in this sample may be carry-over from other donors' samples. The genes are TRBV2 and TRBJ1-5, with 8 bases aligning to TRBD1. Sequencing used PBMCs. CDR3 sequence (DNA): TGTGCCAGCGGCGGACAGGGTGCGTCTGGGTCCCAGCATTTT. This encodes CASGGQGASGSQHF. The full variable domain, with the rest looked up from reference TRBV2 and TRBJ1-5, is EPEVTQTPSHQVTQMGQEVILRCVPISNHLYFYWYRQILGQKVEFLVSFYNNEISEKSEIFDDQFSVERPDGSNFTLKIRSTKLEDSAMYFCASGGQGASGSQHFGDGTRLSIL.